One and the same sample provided the 24 T cell receptor beta chains below, sequenced in a study of T cells in localized non-small cell lung cancer. Produced via immunoSEQ multiplex PCR; TCRdb's table is partial and in-frame only. The profile shows some 66,000 clones, 80% to 90% of them singletons. Sample: peripheral blood, taken before any cancer treatment. These receptors were obtained from a female donor of 60 years or more with stage I lung adenocarcinoma.

The gene calls are TRBV5-6 and TRBJ1-1; 7 bases fit TRBD1. CDR3 length: 18 residues. Germline V CDR1 and CDR2: SGHDT, YYEEEE. V lost 0 bases, J lost 0 bases, and 11 bases stayed unmatched. The DNA for the CDR3 is TGTGCCAGCAGCTTGGCCTACAGGGGCCGGGTCGTGAACACTGAAGCTTTCTTT. Translation: CASSLAYRGRVVNTEAFF.

The chain couples TRBV19 to TRBJ1-6, with D perhaps TRBD1 (5 bases). There are 14 residues in the CDR3. Looked up from germline, CDR1 is LNHDA and CDR2 is SQIVND (reference sequence). Trimming left V 3 bases short and J 6 bases short, with 9 bases between. The CDR3 spells CASSISGFNSPLHF. In DNA form, the CDR3 reads TGTGCCAGTAGTATCTCAGGGTTTAATTCACCCCTCCACTTT.

The chain has TRBV7-9 and TRBJ1-2, with D maybe TRBD1 (5 bases). V lost 5 bases and J lost 6, with 28 bases in between. CDR1 and CDR2 (germline): SEHNR, FQNEAQ (reference sequence). This CDR3 is built from 18 residues. The CDR3 here is CASSPKGLQGTSPHGYTF. Written as DNA, the CDR3 is TGTGCCAGCAGCCCTAAGGGGTTGCAAGGTACCTCCCCACATGGCTACACCTTC. Full variable domain (remainder filled in from reference TRBV7-9 and TRBJ1-2): DTGVSQNPRHKITKRGQNVTFRCDPISEHNRLYWYRQTLGQGPEFLTYFQNEAQLEKSRLLSDRFSAERPKGSFSTLEIQRTEQGDSAMYLCASSPKGLQGTSPHGYTFGSGTRLTVV.

The gene calls are TRBV7-9 and TRBJ1-2; 7 positions agree with TRBD1. Germline CDR1 reads SEHNR; CDR2 reads FQNEAQ (reference sequence). The CDR3 spans 16 residues. The V and J ends lost 1 base and 0 bases, in that order; junction bases with no gene match: 5. The CDR3 protein is CASSLGWDRANYGYTF. CDR3 bases: TGTGCCAGCAGCTTAGGGTGGGACAGAGCTAACTATGGCTACACCTTC.

A single count supports this clone. This sequence joins TRBV7-3 and TRBJ2-7; tentatively, D is TRBD2 (6 bases). CDR1 and CDR2 from the germline V gene are SGHTA and FQGTGA. The V end was cut by 5 bases, the J end by 1 base, with 12 bases between. CDR3 length: 14 amino acids. This CDR3 is CASSKTSMSYEQYF. Written as DNA, the CDR3 is TGTGCCAGCAGCAAGACTAGTATGTCCTACGAGCAGTACTTC.

This rearrangement joins TRBV29-1 to TRBJ1-5, with a weak D call TRBD1 (5 bases). The germline V gene has CDR1 SQVTM and CDR2 ANQGSEA. This CDR3 has 14 amino acids. Trimming stripped 5 bases from V and 7 bases from J, with 18 bases between. For the CDR3, the DNA is TGCAGCGTTTGGGCAGGACAAACGGGCCAGCCCCAGCATTTT. It translates to CSVWAGQTGQPQHF.

V and J are TRBV7-9 and TRBJ2-5; 8 bases map to TRBD1. Looked up from germline, CDR1 is SEHNR and CDR2 is FQNEAQ (reference sequence). This CDR3 is 15 amino acids long. Germline trimming cut 5 bases from V and 3 bases from J; bases unmatched to any gene: 8. This CDR3 is CASSARDRWKETQYF. The CDR3 DNA follows: TGTGCCAGCAGCGCCCGGGACAGGTGGAAAGAGACCCAGTACTTC.

The V and J genes are TRBV11-3 and TRBJ1-1; the match to TRBD1 covers 7 bases. Germline CDR1 SGHNT, CDR2 YENEEA. V lost 3 bases, J lost 5 bases, and 6 bases stayed unmatched. The CDR3 sequence is 14 residues long. The CDR3 nucleotides are TGTGCCAGCAGCTTGGGGACAGTCGGGACTGAAGCTTTCTTT. Translated: CASSLGTVGTEAFF.

This chain links TRBV19 with TRBJ2-3, with TRBD1 matching 9 bases. The CDR3 covers 14 residues. Germline values: CDR1 LNHDA, CDR2 SQIVND (reference sequence). J gave up 2 bases and V 10 bases, and 7 bases lay outside the gene matches. CDR3 residues: CATSDRGYTDTQYF. The CDR3 DNA reads TGTGCCACTTCGGACAGGGGATACACAGATACGCAGTATTTT.

This clone has only a few counts. The chain has TRBV29-1 and TRBJ1-2; 9 bases map to TRBD1. The CDR3 contains 16 residues. The germline CDR1 and CDR2 sequences are SQVTM and ANQGSEA. Here the CDR3 DNA reads TGCGCCGCCCCCCTGAACGCTTGGGACAGGGACAATGGCTACACCTTC. This codes for CAAPLNAWDRDNGYTF.

This clone has a single count. The rearrangement joins TRBV6-6 to TRBJ2-7; D is unclear. Germline lookup yields CDR1 MNHNY and CDR2 SVGAGI (reference sequence). This CDR3 has 13 residues. Trimming removed 8 bases at V and 7 bases at J, with 18 bases between. CDR3 bases: TGTGCCAGCCGTAGCTGGGTATTAGGGGAGCAGTACTTC. Its translation: CASRSWVLGEQYF.

The V and J genes are TRBV10-3 and TRBJ1-6; D perhaps matches TRBD1 (6 bases). The CDR3 is made up of 14 amino acids. In germline, CDR1 is ENHRY, CDR2 SYGVKD. V was trimmed by 10 bases and J by 8 bases, leaving 18 bases between them. The CDR3, as DNA: TGTGCCACCAAACTCCTACAGGGAGATTCACCCCTCCACTTT. This encodes CATKLLQGDSPLHF.

The gene calls are TRBV7-9 and TRBJ1-2; D possibly corresponds to TRBD1 (6 bases). CDR3 size: 14 residues. V lost 1 base and J lost 7, with 13 bases in between. CDR1 and CDR2 (germline): SEHNR, FQNEAQ (reference sequence). Here the CDR3 DNA reads TGTGCCAGCAGCTTAGGGCAGGGGCAGGGTGGCTACACCTTC. Translated, it gives CASSLGQGQGGYTF.

The rearrangement links TRBV6-1 to TRBJ2-7, with 9 bases aligning to TRBD1. V dropped 0 bases and J dropped 2; count of bases not matched to a gene: 2. Per germline, CDR1 MNHNS and CDR2 SASEGT. This CDR3 has 15 residues. As DNA, the CDR3 is TGTGCCAGCAGTGAAGCGGGACAGGGTACCTACGAGCAGTACTTC. Protein: CASSEAGQGTYEQYF.

This clone occurred once. The V gene is TRBV9, the J gene TRBJ2-1, with 13 bases identical to TRBD2. Trimming cost V 5 bases and J 6 bases; bases outside gene matches: 8. Germline-derived CDR1 and CDR2 are SGDLS and YYNGEE. CDR3 size: 16 residues. The CDR3 loop reads CASSSGRLAGGNEQFF. In DNA form, the CDR3 reads TGTGCCAGCAGTTCTGGGCGACTAGCGGGAGGCAATGAGCAGTTCTTC.

The chain recombines TRBV5-6 with TRBJ2-1, with 12 bases lining up with TRBD2. The CDR3 sequence is 16 residues long. J lost 2 bases, V lost 4 bases, and 4 bases had no gene match. Germline V gene data show CDR1 as SGHDT and CDR2 as YYEEEE. Here the CDR3 DNA reads TGTGCCAGCAGCCCGAGACTAGCGGGGGCCTACAATGAGCAGTTCTTC. Translated, it gives CASSPRLAGAYNEQFF.

The chain recombines TRBV19 with TRBJ1-5; TRBD1 is a possible D gene (6 bases). The CDR3 has 13 amino acids. The V end lost 6 bases, the J end lost 4 bases, and 10 bases lay between the germline ends. Looked up from germline, CDR1 is LNHDA and CDR2 is SQIVND (reference sequence). This CDR3 is CASRRTGNQPQHF. CDR3 nucleotide sequence: TGTGCCAGTAGAAGAACAGGGAATCAGCCCCAGCATTTT.

The chain couples TRBV6-6 to TRBJ1-5; D is ambiguous. The germline V gene encodes CDR1 MNHNY and CDR2 SVGAGI (reference sequence). The CDR3 is made up of 14 amino acids. With 5 bases removed from V and 0 bases from J, the gap between germline ends came to 8 bases. The CDR3 DNA reads as TGTGCCAGCAGTGACCCGAGTAGCAATCAGCCCCAGCATTTT. As protein: CASSDPSSNQPQHF.

The genes are TRBV29-1 and TRBJ2-3; D is possibly TRBD2 (6 bases). This CDR3 spans 14 amino acids. Germline CDR1 is SQVTM and CDR2 is ANQGSEA. The V and J ends lost 1 base and 0 bases respectively, with 8 bases between them. This CDR3 is CSVEGGKSTDTQYF. The CDR3 DNA follows: TGCAGCGTTGAAGGCGGGAAGAGCACAGATACGCAGTATTTT.

J is TRBJ2-7 and V is TRBV19; 9 positions match TRBD1. Germline CDR1 LNHDA, CDR2 SQIVND (reference sequence). Trimming removed 3 bases from V and 4 bases from J; junction bases left unmatched: 7. The CDR3 totals 15 residues. The CDR3 nucleotides read TGTGCCAGTAGTATCACCGGGACAGGGAAATACGAGCAGTACTTC. It yields the protein CASSITGTGKYEQYF.

The rearrangement links TRBV27 to TRBJ1-4; the D is unclear. The germline V gene has CDR1 MNHEY and CDR2 SMNVEV (reference sequence). V shed 3 bases and J shed 5 bases, with 7 bases lying between them. This CDR3 has 13 amino acids. The CDR3 DNA is TGTGCCAGCAGTTTGGTTGTAAATGAAAAACTGTTTTTT. Amino acid sequence: CASSLVVNEKLFF.

This clone was detected a few times. The chain carries TRBV19 and TRBJ1-2; D gene uncertain. The CDR3 totals 12 residues. The germline gives CDR1 LNHDA, CDR2 SQIVND (reference sequence). The ends were cut back, 9 bases at V and 0 bases at J, with 8 bases in the middle. CDR3 sequence reads: CASRQTNYGYTF. CDR3 nucleotide sequence: TGTGCCAGCCGTCAAACTAACTATGGCTACACCTTC. The full variable domain, rest sourced from reference TRBV19 and TRBJ1-2, is DGGITQSPKYLFRKEGQNVTLSCEQNLNHDAMYWYRQDPGQGLRLIYYSQIVNDFQKGDIAEGYSVSREKKESFPLTVTSAQKNPTAFYLCASRQTNYGYTFGSGTRLTVV.

The CDR3 sequence: CATQGLKNTGELFF. The CDR3, as DNA: TGTGCCACACAGGGACTGAAGAACACCGGGGAGCTGTTTTTT. The V gene is TRBV5-4, the J gene TRBJ2-2, with D tentatively TRBD1 or TRBD2 (6 bases each). Trimming left V 9 bases short and J 1 base short, with 13 bases between. CDR1 SGHNT and CDR2 YYREEE come from the germline V gene (reference sequence). The CDR3 has 14 amino acids.

The rearrangement links TRBV27 to TRBJ2-2; 13 bases fit TRBD2. The CDR3 runs 21 residues. Germline CDR1 and CDR2: MNHEY and SMNVEV (reference sequence). V dropped 3 bases and J dropped 0; count of bases not matched to a gene: 13. The CDR3 protein is CASSFRGLAGALAANTGELFF. CDR3 coding DNA: TGTGCCAGCAGTTTCCGTGGACTAGCGGGGGCCCTCGCCGCGAACACCGGGGAGCTGTTTTTT.